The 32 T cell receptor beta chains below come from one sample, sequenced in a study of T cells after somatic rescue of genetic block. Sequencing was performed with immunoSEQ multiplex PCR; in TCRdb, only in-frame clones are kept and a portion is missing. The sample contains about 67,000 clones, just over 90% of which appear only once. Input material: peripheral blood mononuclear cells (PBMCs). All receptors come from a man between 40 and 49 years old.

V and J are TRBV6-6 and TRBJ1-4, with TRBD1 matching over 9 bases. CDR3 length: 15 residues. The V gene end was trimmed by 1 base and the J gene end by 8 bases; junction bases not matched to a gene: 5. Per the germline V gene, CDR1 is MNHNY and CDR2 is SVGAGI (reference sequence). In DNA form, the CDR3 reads TGTGCCAGCAGTTACTTGGGACAGGGAGGGGAAAAACTGTTTTTT. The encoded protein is CASSYLGQGGEKLFF.

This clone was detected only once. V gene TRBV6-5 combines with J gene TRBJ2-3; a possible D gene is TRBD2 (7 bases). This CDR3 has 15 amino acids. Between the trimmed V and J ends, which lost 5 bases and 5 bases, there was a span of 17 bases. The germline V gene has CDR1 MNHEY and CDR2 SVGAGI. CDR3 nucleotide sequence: TGTGCCAGCAGTCAAGGGGGAGGGCCGGTAGATACGCAGTATTTT. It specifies CASSQGGGPVDTQYF.

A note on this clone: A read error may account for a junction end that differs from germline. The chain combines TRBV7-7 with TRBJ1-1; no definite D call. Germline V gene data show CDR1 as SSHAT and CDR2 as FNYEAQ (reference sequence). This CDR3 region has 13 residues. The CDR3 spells CASSLNRGAEAFF. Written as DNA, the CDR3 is TGTGCTAGCAGTCTGAACCGCGGCGCTGAAGCTTTCTTT.

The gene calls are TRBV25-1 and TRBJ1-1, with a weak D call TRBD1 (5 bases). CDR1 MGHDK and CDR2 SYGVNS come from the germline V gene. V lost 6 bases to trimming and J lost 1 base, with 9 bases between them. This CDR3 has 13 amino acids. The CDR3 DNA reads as TGTGCCAGCAGCCTGACAGAGAACACTGAAGCTTTCTTT. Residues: CASSLTENTEAFF.

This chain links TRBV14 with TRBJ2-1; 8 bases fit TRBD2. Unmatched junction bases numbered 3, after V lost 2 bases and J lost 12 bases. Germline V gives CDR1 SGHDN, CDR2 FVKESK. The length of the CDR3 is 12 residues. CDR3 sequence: CASSQPGLVQFF. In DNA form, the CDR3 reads TGTGCCAGCAGCCAACCGGGACTAGTGCAGTTCTTC.

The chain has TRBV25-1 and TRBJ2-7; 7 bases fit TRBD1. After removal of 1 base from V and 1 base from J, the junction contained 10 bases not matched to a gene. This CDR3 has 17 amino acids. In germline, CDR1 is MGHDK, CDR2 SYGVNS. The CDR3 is CASSELGGRGKSYEQYF. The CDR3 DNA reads TGTGCCAGCAGTGAATTAGGGGGCAGGGGAAAATCCTACGAGCAGTACTTC.

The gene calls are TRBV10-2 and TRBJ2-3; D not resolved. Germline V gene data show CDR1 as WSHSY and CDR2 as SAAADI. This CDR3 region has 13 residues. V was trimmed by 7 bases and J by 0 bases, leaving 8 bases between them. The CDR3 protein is CASKTASTDTQYF. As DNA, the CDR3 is TGCGCCAGCAAAACAGCTAGCACAGATACGCAGTATTTT.

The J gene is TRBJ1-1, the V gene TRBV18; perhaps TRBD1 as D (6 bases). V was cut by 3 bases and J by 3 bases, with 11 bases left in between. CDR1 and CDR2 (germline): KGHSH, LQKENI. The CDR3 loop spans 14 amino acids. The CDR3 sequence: CASSPQGRDTEAFF. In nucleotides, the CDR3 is TGTGCCAGCTCACCCCAGGGGAGGGACACTGAAGCTTTCTTT.

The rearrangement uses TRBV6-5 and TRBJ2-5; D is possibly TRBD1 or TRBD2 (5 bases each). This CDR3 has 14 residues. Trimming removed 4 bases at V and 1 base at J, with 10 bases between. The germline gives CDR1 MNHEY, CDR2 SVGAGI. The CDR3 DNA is TGTGCCAGCAGTTCCGGGACCATCCAAGAGACCCAGTACTTC. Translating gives CASSSGTIQETQYF.

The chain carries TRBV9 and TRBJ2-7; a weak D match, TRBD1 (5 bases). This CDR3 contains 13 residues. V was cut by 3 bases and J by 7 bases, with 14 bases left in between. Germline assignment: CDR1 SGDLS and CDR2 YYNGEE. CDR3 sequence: CASSARDDSEQYF. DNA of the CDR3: TGTGCCAGCAGCGCCCGAGACGACAGTGAGCAGTACTTC.

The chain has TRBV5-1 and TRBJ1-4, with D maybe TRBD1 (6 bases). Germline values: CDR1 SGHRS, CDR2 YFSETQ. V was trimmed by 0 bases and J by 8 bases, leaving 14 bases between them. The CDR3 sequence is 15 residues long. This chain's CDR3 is CASSLASGAGEKLFF. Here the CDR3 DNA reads TGCGCCAGCAGCTTGGCGTCAGGGGCTGGCGAAAAACTGTTTTTT.

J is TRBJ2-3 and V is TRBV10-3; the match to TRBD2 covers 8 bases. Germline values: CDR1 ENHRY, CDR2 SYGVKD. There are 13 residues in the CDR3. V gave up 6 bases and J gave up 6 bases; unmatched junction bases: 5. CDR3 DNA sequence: TGTGCCATCAGACGGGAGGGCTTTGATACGCAGTATTTT. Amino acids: CAIRREGFDTQYF.

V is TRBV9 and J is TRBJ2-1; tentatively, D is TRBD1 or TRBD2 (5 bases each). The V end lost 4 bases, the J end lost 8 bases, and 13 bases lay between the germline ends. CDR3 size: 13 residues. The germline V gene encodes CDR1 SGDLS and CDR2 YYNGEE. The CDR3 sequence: CASSTPGRDEQFF. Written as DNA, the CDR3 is TGTGCCAGCAGCACCCCAGGGCGGGATGAGCAGTTCTTC.

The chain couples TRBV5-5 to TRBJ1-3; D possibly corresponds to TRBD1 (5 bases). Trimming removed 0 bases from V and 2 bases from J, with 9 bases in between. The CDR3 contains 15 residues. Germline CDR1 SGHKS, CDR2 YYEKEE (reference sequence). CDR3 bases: TGTGCCAGCAGCTTGGTAGGGGCGGCTGGAAACACCATATATTTT. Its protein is CASSLVGAAGNTIYF.

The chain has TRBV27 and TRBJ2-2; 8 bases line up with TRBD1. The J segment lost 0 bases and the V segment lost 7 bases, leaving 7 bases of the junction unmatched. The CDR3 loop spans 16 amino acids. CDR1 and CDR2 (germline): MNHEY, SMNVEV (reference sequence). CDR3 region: CASTGQGASNTGELFF. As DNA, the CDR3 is TGTGCCAGCACTGGTCAGGGGGCGTCGAACACCGGGGAGCTGTTTTTT.

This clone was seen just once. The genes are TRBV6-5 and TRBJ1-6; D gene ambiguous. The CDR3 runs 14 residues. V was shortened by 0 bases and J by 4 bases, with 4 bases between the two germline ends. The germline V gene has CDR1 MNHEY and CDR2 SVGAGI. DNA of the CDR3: TGTGCCAGCAGTTACTCCGGATATAATTCACCCCTCCACTTT. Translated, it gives CASSYSGYNSPLHF.

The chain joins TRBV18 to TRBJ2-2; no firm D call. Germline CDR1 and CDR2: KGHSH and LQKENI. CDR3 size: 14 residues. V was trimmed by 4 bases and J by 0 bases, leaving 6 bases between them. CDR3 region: CASSRVTNTGELFF. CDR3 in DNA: TGTGCCAGCTCACGGGTTACGAACACCGGGGAGCTGTTTTTT.

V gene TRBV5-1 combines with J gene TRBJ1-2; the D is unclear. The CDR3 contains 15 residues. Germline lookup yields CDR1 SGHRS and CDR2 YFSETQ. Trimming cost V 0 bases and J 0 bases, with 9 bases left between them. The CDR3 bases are TGCGCCAGCAGCTTGGAACTACGAGCTAACTATGGCTACACCTTC. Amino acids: CASSLELRANYGYTF.

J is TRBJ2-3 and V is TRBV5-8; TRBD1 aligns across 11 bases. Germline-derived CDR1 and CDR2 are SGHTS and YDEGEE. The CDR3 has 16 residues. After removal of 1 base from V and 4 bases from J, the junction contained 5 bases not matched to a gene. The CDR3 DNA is TGTGCCAGCAGCTTGTTAGGGACAGGGGGTTCAGATACGCAGTATTTT. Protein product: CASSLLGTGGSDTQYF.

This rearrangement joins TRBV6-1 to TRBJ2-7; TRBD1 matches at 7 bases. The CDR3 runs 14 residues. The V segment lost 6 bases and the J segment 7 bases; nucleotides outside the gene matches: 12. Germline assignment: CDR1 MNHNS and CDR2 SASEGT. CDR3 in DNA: TGTGCCAGCAGCCAAGGGGGCGGGTTCCAGGAGCAGTACTTC. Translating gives CASSQGGGFQEQYF.

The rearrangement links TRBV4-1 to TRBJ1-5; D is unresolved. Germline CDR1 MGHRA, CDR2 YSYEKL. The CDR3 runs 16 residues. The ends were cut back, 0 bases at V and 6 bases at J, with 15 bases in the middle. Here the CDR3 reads CASSQDVETVPQPQHF. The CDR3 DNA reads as TGCGCCAGCAGCCAAGATGTCGAAACGGTCCCTCAGCCCCAGCATTTT.

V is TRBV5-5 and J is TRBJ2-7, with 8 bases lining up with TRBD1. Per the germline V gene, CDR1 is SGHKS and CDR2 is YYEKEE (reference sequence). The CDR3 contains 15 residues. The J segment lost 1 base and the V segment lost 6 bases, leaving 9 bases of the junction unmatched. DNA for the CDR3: TGTGCCAGCACCCTTATCGGGACAGGATCCTACGAGCAGTACTTC. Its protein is CASTLIGTGSYEQYF.

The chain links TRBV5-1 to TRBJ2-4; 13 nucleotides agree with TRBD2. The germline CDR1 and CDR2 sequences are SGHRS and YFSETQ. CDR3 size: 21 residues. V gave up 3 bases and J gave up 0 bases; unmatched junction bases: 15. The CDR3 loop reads CASSSSQTSGGYGLAKNIQYF. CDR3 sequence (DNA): TGCGCCAGCAGCTCATCCCAGACTAGCGGGGGGTACGGATTAGCCAAAAACATTCAGTACTTC.

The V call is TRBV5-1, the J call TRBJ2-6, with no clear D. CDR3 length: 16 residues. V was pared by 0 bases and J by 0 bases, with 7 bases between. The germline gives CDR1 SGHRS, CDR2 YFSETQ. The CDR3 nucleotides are TGCGCCAGCAGCTTGGTTCAAAGCTCTGGGGCCAACGTCCTGACTTTC. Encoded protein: CASSLVQSSGANVLTF. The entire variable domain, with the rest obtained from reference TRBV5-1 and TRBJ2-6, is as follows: KAGVTQTPRYLIKTRGQQVTLSCSPISGHRSVSWYQQTPGQGLQFLFEYFSETQRNKGNFPGRFSGRQFSNSRSEMNVSTLELGDSALYLCASSLVQSSGANVLTFGAGSRLTVL.

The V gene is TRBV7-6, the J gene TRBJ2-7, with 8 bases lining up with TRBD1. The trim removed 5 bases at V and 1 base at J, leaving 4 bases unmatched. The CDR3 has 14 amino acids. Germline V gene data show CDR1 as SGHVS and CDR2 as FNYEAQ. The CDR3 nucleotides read TGTGCCAGCAGCCCCCGGGACAGGTCCTACGAGCAGTACTTC. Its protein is CASSPRDRSYEQYF.

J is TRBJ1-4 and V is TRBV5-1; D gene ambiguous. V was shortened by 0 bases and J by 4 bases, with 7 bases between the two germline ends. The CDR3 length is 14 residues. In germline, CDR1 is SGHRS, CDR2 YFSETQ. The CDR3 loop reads CASSLGQINEKLFF. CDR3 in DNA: TGCGCCAGCAGCTTGGGGCAGATTAATGAAAAACTGTTTTTT.

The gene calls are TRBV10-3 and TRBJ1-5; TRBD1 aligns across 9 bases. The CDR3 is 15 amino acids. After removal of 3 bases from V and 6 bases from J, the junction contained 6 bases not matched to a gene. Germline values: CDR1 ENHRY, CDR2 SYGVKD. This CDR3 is CAISDLDRGSQPQHF. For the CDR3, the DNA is TGTGCCATCAGTGACCTGGACAGGGGAAGTCAGCCCCAGCATTTT.

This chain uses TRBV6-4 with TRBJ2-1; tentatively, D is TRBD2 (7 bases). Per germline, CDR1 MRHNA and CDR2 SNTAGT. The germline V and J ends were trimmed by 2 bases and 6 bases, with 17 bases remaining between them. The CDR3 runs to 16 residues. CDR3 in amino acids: CASSDGGGGGSNEQFF. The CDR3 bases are TGTGCCAGCAGTGACGGAGGAGGGGGGGGGAGCAATGAGCAGTTCTTC.

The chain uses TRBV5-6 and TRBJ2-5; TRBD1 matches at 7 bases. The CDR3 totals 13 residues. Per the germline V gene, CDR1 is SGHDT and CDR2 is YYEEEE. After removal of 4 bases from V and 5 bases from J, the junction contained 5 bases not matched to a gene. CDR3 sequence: CASSRTGEETQYF. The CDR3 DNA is TGTGCCAGCAGCAGGACAGGCGAGGAGACCCAGTACTTC.

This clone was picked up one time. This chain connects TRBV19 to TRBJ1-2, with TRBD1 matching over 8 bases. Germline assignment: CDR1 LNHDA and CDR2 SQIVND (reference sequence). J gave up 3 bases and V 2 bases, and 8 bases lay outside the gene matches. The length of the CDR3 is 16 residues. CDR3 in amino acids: CASSISRQGPYYGYTF. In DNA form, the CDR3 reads TGTGCCAGTAGTATATCCCGACAGGGGCCTTACTATGGCTACACCTTC.

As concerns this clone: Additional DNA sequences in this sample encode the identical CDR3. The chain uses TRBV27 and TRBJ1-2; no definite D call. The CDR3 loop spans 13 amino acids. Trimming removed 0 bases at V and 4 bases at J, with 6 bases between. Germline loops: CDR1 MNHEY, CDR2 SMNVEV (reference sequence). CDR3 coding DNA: TGTGCCAGCAGTTTATCGGGCAGCTATGGCTACACCTTC. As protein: CASSLSGSYGYTF.

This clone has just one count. CDR3 sequence: CASRGTFEAFF. CDR3 bases: TGTGCCAGCAGAGGGACATTTGAAGCTTTCTTT. The chain couples TRBV28 to TRBJ1-1; D perhaps matches TRBD1 (6 bases). Germline CDR1 and CDR2: MDHEN and SYDVKM. CDR3 length equals 11 residues. Trimming removed 6 bases at V and 7 bases at J, with 9 bases between.